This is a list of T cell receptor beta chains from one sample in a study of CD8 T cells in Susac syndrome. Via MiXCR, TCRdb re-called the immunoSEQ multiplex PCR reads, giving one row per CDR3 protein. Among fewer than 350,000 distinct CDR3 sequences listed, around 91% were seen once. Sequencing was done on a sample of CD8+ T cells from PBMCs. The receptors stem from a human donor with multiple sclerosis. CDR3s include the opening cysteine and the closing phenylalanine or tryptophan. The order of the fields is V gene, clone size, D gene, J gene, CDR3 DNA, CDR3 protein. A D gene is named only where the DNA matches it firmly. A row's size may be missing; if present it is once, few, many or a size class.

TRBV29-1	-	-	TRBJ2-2	TGCAGCGTGGGACCAGGGGTCGGGGAGCTGTTTTTT	CSVGPGVGELFF
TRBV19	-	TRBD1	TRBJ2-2	TGTGCCAGTAGTATGGGGGCAGGGGGAGTTGTGACCGGGACGAAGAACACCGGGGAGCTGTTTTTT	CASSMGAGGVVTGTKNTGELFF
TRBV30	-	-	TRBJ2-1	TGTGCCTGGAGTGGGGCGGGAACCTACAATGAGCAGTTCTTC	CAWSGAGTYNEQFF
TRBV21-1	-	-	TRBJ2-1	TGTGCCAGCAGCAAAGCCAGCGGGGGGGCAGACAATGAGCAGTTCTTC	CASSKASGGADNEQFF
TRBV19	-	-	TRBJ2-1	TGTGCCAGTAGCCAACAGGGACCGAATGAGCAGTTCTTC	CASSQQGPNEQFF
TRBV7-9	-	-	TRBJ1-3	TGTGCCAGCAGCTTAGGAGCCAACACCATATATTTT	CASSLGANTIYF
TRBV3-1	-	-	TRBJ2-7	TGTGCCAGCAGCCAAGAAATCCACCCCTACGAGCAGTACTTC	CASSQEIHPYEQYF
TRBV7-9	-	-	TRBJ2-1	TGTGCCAGCAGCTTGGGGGTAGCGTCCCGTAGGTGGAATGAGCAGTTCTTC	CASSLGVASRRWNEQFF
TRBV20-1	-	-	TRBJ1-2	TGCAGTGCTAGAGATATCGGCAGCCCTATAGCTAACTATGGCTACACCTTC	CSARDIGSPIANYGYTF
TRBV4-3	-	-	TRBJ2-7	TGCGCCAGCAGCCAAGTAGAGGGAACCTACGAGCAGTACTTC	CASSQVEGTYEQYF
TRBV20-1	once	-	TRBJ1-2	TGCAGTGCTAGGGGGGGAAGGGATGGCTACACCTTC	CSARGGRDGYTF
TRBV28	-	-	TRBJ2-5	TGTGCCAGCAGTTTATGGTCCAGGGGTGAGACCCAGTACTTC	CASSLWSRGETQYF
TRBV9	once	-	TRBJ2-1	TGTGCCAGCAGCGTAGAGAGGGGCGGACTATTCTACAATGAGCAGTTCTTC	CASSVERGGLFYNEQFF
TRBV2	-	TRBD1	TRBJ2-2	TGTGCCAGCGCCGGGACAGAAAACACCGGGGAGCTGTTTTTT	CASAGTENTGELFF
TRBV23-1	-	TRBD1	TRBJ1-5	TGCGCCAGCAGTCAGCCGGGACAGTGCGGGATCTCGCAGGGGCGGCCCCAGCATTTT	CASSQPGQCGISQGRPQHF
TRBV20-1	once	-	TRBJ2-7	TGCAGTGCTCGATCGTCCGGCTCCCACGAGCAGTACTTC	CSARSSGSHEQYF
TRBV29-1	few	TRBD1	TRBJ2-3	TGCAGCGTACTGGGACAGACAGATACGCAGTATTTT	CSVLGQTDTQYF
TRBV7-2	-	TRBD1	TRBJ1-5	TGTGCCAGCAGCTTAGCAGGACCGGGACAGGGAAATCAGCCCCAGCATTTT	CASSLAGPGQGNQPQHF
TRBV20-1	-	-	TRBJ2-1	TGCAGTGCCGAACCTAGAAAGGCCTACAATGAGCAGTTCTTC	CSAEPRKAYNEQFF
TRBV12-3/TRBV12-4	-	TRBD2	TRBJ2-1	TGTGCCAGCAGTTGGACTAGCGGGGGGTACAATGAGCAGTTCTTC	CASSWTSGGYNEQFF
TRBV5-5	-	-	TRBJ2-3	TGTGCCAGCAGCTGGACAGTTACTAGCACAGATACGCAGTATTTT	CASSWTVTSTDTQYF
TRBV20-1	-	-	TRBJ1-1	TGCAGTGCGAGCCTCAGGGACACTGAAGCTTTCTTT	CSASLRDTEAFF
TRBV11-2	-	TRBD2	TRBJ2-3	TGTGCCAGCAGCTTGAGCGGGAGGGCCCCAGATACGCAGTATTTT	CASSLSGRAPDTQYF
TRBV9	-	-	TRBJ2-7	TGTGCCAGCAGCGTAGATTCCGGAGGGCGAGAGCAGTACTTC	CASSVDSGGREQYF
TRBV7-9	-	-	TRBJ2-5	TGTGCCAGCAGCTTAGGAGGGGGCCAAGAGACCCAGTACTTC	CASSLGGGQETQYF
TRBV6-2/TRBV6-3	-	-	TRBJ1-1	TGTGCCAGCAGCCACTTCGGAACTGAAGCTTTCTTT	CASSHFGTEAFF
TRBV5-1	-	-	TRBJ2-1	TGCGCCAGCAGTAGAAGGAATTTACCCTACAATGAGCAGTTCTTC	CASSRRNLPYNEQFF
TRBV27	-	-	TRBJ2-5	TGTGCCAGCATTCCACGCCTCCAGCGGGAGACCCAGTACTTC	CASIPRLQRETQYF
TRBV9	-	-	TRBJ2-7	TGTGCCAGCAGCGTAGCGTGGCCTGCCTTTTACGAGCAGTACTTC	CASSVAWPAFYEQYF
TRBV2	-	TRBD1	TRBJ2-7	TGTGCCAGCAGTGAGAATCTCAGGGGGTCGGTCTACGAGCAGTACTTC	CASSENLRGSVYEQYF
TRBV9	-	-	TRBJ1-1	TGTGCCAGCAGCGTAGCTAACTCGCCCGGCAGGGTGAACACTGAAGCTTTCTTT	CASSVANSPGRVNTEAFF
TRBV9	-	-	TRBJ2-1	TGTGCCAGCAGCGTAGGGGGGGCCCCCCACAATGAGCAGTTCTTC	CASSVGGAPHNEQFF
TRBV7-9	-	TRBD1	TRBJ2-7	TGTGCCAGCGGCCGGCCGGGACAGGGAGCCTACGAGCAGTACTTC	CASGRPGQGAYEQYF
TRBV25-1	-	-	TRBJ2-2	TGTGCCAGCAACGGCTACACCGGGGAGCTGTTTTTT	CASNGYTGELFF
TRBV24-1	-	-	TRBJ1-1	TGTGCCACCCGAATGACTGACTACACTGAAGCTTTCTTT	CATRMTDYTEAFF
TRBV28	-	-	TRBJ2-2	TGTGCCAGCAGATCGGGGCAGGGGCGAACCGGGGAGCTGTTTTTT	CASRSGQGRTGELFF
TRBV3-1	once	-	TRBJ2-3	TGTGCCAGCAGCCAAGGGGACCCTCTCCCAGATACGCAGTATTTT	CASSQGDPLPDTQYF
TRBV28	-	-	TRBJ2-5	TGTGCCAGCAGTTTATTGGGATCGGGGGTCCAAGAGACCCAGTACTTC	CASSLLGSGVQETQYF
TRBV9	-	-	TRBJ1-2	TGTGCCAGCAGCGGAACAGGGCCCCTGTGGGGCTACACCTTC	CASSGTGPLWGYTF
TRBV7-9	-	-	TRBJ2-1	TGTGCCAGCAGCCCTAGACCTACTAGTGCAGCCTACTACAATGAGCAGTTCTTC	CASSPRPTSAAYYNEQFF